The 21 T cell receptor beta chains reported below all come from one sample, sequenced in a study of cytomegalovirus exposure and HLA in healthy donors (TCRdb year 2017). Libraries were constructed by the immunoSEQ multiplex PCR assay. A mixture of 60 forward primers for TCR Vbeta segments and 13 reverse primers for TCR Jbeta segments was used in the multiplex PCR. In its TCRdb copy, this immuneACCESS table keeps in-frame sequences only and misses some clones. Where compared with another copy, unresolved V genes explain less than half of these, and the others have no known cause. The record for this sample contains around 130,000 clones. The ten biggest clones cover roughly 2% of the sample. The source material was PBMCs. Source of these receptors: a woman in her sixties or seventies in good health and CMV-seronegative.

The genes are TRBV5-1 and TRBJ2-1; D remains unclear. The CDR3 length is 14 residues. V shed 4 bases and J shed 4 bases, with 12 bases lying between them. The germline V gene has CDR1 SGHRS and CDR2 YFSETQ. CDR3 region: CASSIGQDYNEQFF. The CDR3 bases are TGCGCCAGCAGCATTGGGCAGGATTACAATGAGCAGTTCTTC.

The J gene is TRBJ1-3, the V gene TRBV7-2; no firm D call. The V gene lost 5 bases and the J gene lost 2 bases, with 10 bases spanning the gap. Germline lookup yields CDR1 SGHTA and CDR2 FQGNSA. The CDR3 consists of 14 residues. CDR3 protein: CASSPPTPGNTIYF. CDR3 coding DNA: TGTGCCAGCAGCCCCCCTACCCCTGGAAACACCATATATTTT.

The V gene is TRBV7-9, the J gene TRBJ2-5, with D unresolved. This CDR3 region has 13 residues. V was pared by 1 base and J by 7 bases, with 10 bases between. Germline V gene sequence: CDR1 SEHNR, CDR2 FQNEAQ (reference sequence). CDR3 residues: CASSLDRVTTQYF. In DNA, the CDR3 is TGTGCCAGCAGCTTAGACCGGGTAACGACCCAGTACTTC. Full variable domain (remainder filled in from reference TRBV7-9 and TRBJ2-5): DTGVSQNPRHKITKRGQNVTFRCDPISEHNRLYWYRQTLGQGPEFLTYFQNEAQLEKSRLLSDRFSAERPKGSFSTLEIQRTEQGDSAMYLCASSLDRVTTQYFGPGTRLLVL.

This sequence joins TRBV2 and TRBJ2-7, with D possibly being TRBD2 (6 bases). The V end was cut by 7 bases, the J end by 9 bases, with 13 bases between. This CDR3 contains 11 residues. Germline V lookup: CDR1 SNHLY, CDR2 FYNNEI. The chain's CDR3 is CASTRRDGQYF. CDR3 nucleotide sequence: TGTGCCAGCACCCGGAGGGATGGGCAGTACTTC.

The chain links TRBV7-9 to TRBJ2-5; 8 bases match TRBD1. The CDR3 totals 15 residues. Trimming cost V 1 base and J 2 bases; bases outside gene matches: 3. The germline V gene encodes CDR1 SEHNR and CDR2 FQNEAQ (reference sequence). The CDR3 loop reads CASSLGTGFQETQYF. The CDR3 DNA reads as TGTGCCAGCAGCTTAGGGACAGGGTTTCAAGAGACCCAGTACTTC.

V and J are TRBV28 and TRBJ2-7; D perhaps matches TRBD1 (6 bases). Germline lookup yields CDR1 MDHEN and CDR2 SYDVKM. This CDR3 has 13 residues. V lost 8 bases and J lost 4, with 15 bases in between. The DNA of the CDR3 is TGTGCCAGCGAAACAGGGTATGGGTACGAGCAGTACTTC. This encodes CASETGYGYEQYF. Together with reference TRBV28 and TRBJ2-7, the CDR3 gives the full variable domain: DVKVTQSSRYLVKRTGEKVFLECVQDMDHENMFWYRQDPGLGLRLIYFSYDVKMKEKGDIPEGYSVSREKKERFSLILESASTNQTSMYLCASETGYGYEQYFGPGTRLTVT.

The rearrangement uses TRBV6-1 and TRBJ2-1, with TRBD1 matching 7 bases. The length of the CDR3 is 14 residues. The germline CDR1 and CDR2 sequences are MNHNS and SASEGT. The ends lost 9 bases at V and 5 bases at J; junction bases unmatched: 10. The CDR3, as DNA: TGTGCCAGTATGGTAGGGGGCGCAGACAATGAGCAGTTCTTC. It encodes CASMVGGADNEQFF.

On this clone: A read error may account for a junction end that differs from germline. This chain connects TRBV2 to TRBJ1-6; D is uncertain. The CDR3 has 13 amino acids. From germline, CDR1 is SNHLY and CDR2 FYNNEI. CDR3 DNA sequence: TGTGCCAGCAGGGAAGACTTGAGTTCACCCCTCCACTTT. Translated, it gives CASREDLSSPLHF.

The DNA of the CDR3 is TGTGCCAGCAGCCGAACCCCACTCCCCGGGGAAGGCTACGAGCAGTACTTC. This gives the protein CASSRTPLPGEGYEQYF. V is TRBV25-1 and J is TRBJ2-7; D is perhaps TRBD2 (5 bases). The CDR3 length is 17 residues. The germline V gene encodes CDR1 MGHDK and CDR2 SYGVNS. Trimming left V 6 bases short and J 3 bases short, with 24 bases between.

The chain links TRBV14 to TRBJ2-5, with 8 bases fitting TRBD1. CDR1 and CDR2 from the germline V gene are SGHDN and FVKESK. CDR3 length: 16 amino acids. Trimming took 5 bases from V and 4 from J; bases not matched to a gene: 12. The CDR3 reads CASSETFDRGLETQYF. CDR3 bases: TGTGCCAGCAGCGAAACCTTCGACAGGGGATTAGAGACCCAGTACTTC.

This chain links TRBV19 with TRBJ1-3; D not resolved. Germline lookup yields CDR1 LNHDA and CDR2 SQIVND (reference sequence). CDR3 length equals 11 residues. Trimming removed 10 bases at V and 1 base at J, with 5 bases between. CDR3 protein: CATQSGNTIYF. CDR3 DNA sequence: TGTGCCACCCAGTCTGGAAACACCATATATTTT. The full variable domain, rest sourced from reference TRBV19 and TRBJ1-3, is DGGITQSPKYLFRKEGQNVTLSCEQNLNHDAMYWYRQDPGQGLRLIYYSQIVNDFQKGDIAEGYSVSREKKESFPLTVTSAQKNPTAFYLCATQSGNTIYFGEGSWLTVV.

The CDR3, as DNA: TGTGCCAGTCGGGGGACAGTGATGGAGAATGAGCAGTTCTTC. This translates into CASRGTVMENEQFF. The rearrangement links TRBV19 to TRBJ2-1; D is possibly TRBD1 (7 bases). V gave up 8 bases and J gave up 7 bases, with 18 bases separating them. The CDR3 is made up of 14 amino acids. From germline, CDR1 is LNHDA and CDR2 SQIVND (reference sequence).

The CDR3 sequence: CAWSPPGVQPQHF. CDR3 in DNA: TGTGCCTGGAGCCCACCGGGTGTCCAGCCCCAGCATTTT. The chain recombines TRBV30 with TRBJ1-5; D is unclear. The CDR3 loop spans 13 amino acids. The germline V gene encodes CDR1 GTSNPN and CDR2 SVGIG (reference sequence). The V gene lost 3 bases and the J gene lost 7 bases, with 13 bases spanning the gap.

This rearrangement joins TRBV11-2 to TRBJ1-3; possibly TRBD1 for D (5 bases). From germline, CDR1 is SGHAT and CDR2 FQNNGV. Trimming cost V 2 bases and J 5 bases, with 10 bases left between them. This CDR3 has 14 residues. DNA for the CDR3: TGTGCCAGCAGCTTACCAGGGTTTAGAAACACCATATATTTT. Translated, it gives CASSLPGFRNTIYF.

The chain uses TRBV28 and TRBJ2-7; D possibly corresponds to TRBD2 (5 bases). Germline values: CDR1 MDHEN, CDR2 SYDVKM. This CDR3 spans 12 amino acids. V was clipped by 8 bases and J by 4 bases, with 12 bases between them. The CDR3 DNA reads TGTGCCAGCTGCCTCGGGGAATACGAGCAGTACTTC. This translates into CASCLGEYEQYF.

The V gene is TRBV15, the J gene TRBJ1-1; a possible D gene is TRBD1 (5 bases). The germline V gene encodes CDR1 LNHNV and CDR2 YYDKDF (reference sequence). Trimming took off 3 bases at V and 0 bases at J, with 11 bases between the two ends. CDR3 length: 15 amino acids. CDR3 bases: TGTGCCACCAGCAGGCAACCACAGGTGAACACTGAAGCTTTCTTT. This sequence encodes CATSRQPQVNTEAFF.

The V and J genes are TRBV5-6 and TRBJ2-7, with 8 bases identical to TRBD1. Germline V gives CDR1 SGHDT, CDR2 YYEEEE. The CDR3 runs 15 residues. V shed 0 bases and J 3 bases; nucleotides not matched to a gene: 5. CDR3 sequence (DNA): TGTGCCAGCAGCTTGGAACCGGGACAGGACTACGAGCAGTACTTC. Translated: CASSLEPGQDYEQYF.

V gene TRBV10-3 combines with J gene TRBJ1-1, with TRBD1 matching 8 bases. Unmatched junction bases numbered 12, after V lost 6 bases and J lost 6 bases. The CDR3 is 15 residues long. CDR1 and CDR2 from the germline V gene are ENHRY and SYGVKD. CDR3: CAISAGAGGIAEAFF. DNA for the CDR3: TGTGCCATCAGCGCCGGGGCAGGGGGCATCGCTGAAGCTTTCTTT.

The genes are TRBV15 and TRBJ2-7; a weak D match, TRBD2 (5 bases). In germline, CDR1 is LNHNV, CDR2 YYDKDF (reference sequence). The CDR3 is 15 residues long. V was pared by 5 bases and J by 3 bases, with 17 bases between. CDR3 in amino acids: CATSGRGFQDYEQYF. In DNA, the CDR3 is TGTGCCACCAGCGGACGGGGATTCCAGGACTACGAGCAGTACTTC.

The chain joins TRBV21-1 to TRBJ1-3. TRBV21-1 is a recognized pseudogene. This CDR3 spans 18 amino acids. The CDR3 bases are TGTGCCAGCAGCAAACAGAGGGACCGTTCAGGAGGGGGAAACACCATATATTTT. It encodes CASSKQRDRSGGGNTIYF.

The chain uses TRBV7-3 and TRBJ2-7; no definite D call. V was shortened by 2 bases and J by 3 bases, with 14 bases between the two germline ends. This CDR3 is 15 amino acids long. Per germline, CDR1 SGHTA and CDR2 FQGTGA. The CDR3 sequence is CASSLVRAPGYEQYF. The CDR3 DNA reads TGTGCCAGCAGCTTAGTTCGCGCTCCTGGCTACGAGCAGTACTTC.